Listed here are 14 T cell receptor beta chains from one sample, sequenced in a study of graft-versus-host responses after intestinal transplantation. TCRdb's copy holds only in-frame clones and misses some; the assay was immunoSEQ multiplex PCR. The data hold around 37,000 clones, with roughly four fifths observed a single time. This specimen consisted of PBMCs, obtained about 990 days after transplant. Receptors were obtained from a human patient who received an intestinal transplant, so some T cells may come from the graft donor.

The chain links TRBV6-1 to TRBJ1-1; D not certain. Between the trimmed V and J ends, which lost 1 base and 1 base, there was a span of 13 bases. CDR3 length: 16 amino acids. The germline gives CDR1 MNHNS, CDR2 SASEGT. The CDR3 protein is CASSEGPPGENTEAFF. The CDR3, as DNA: TGTGCCAGCAGTGAAGGTCCTCCCGGTGAGAACACTGAAGCTTTCTTT.

The chain uses TRBV28 and TRBJ1-6; no clear D gene. CDR3 length equals 16 residues. V shed 3 bases and J shed 7 bases, with 16 bases lying between them. Germline CDR1 is MDHEN and CDR2 is SYDVKM. Written as DNA, the CDR3 is TGTGCCAGCAGTTTCGAGGTCACGGCAGGCAATTCACCCCTCCACTTT. It encodes CASSFEVTAGNSPLHF.

This chain links TRBV6-1 with TRBJ2-7, with D perhaps TRBD1 (5 bases). From germline, CDR1 is MNHNS and CDR2 SASEGT. The CDR3 runs 15 residues. Trimming stripped 7 bases from V and 4 bases from J, with 20 bases between. This chain's CDR3 is CASTEAQGTVYEQYF. In nucleotides, the CDR3 is TGTGCCAGCACCGAAGCCCAGGGAACTGTTTACGAGCAGTACTTC.

This CDR3 is CASKEGATYEQYF. The CDR3 bases are TGTGCCAGCAAGGAGGGGGCGACCTACGAGCAGTACTTC. This rearrangement joins TRBV27 to TRBJ2-7, with D perhaps matching TRBD1 (7 bases). V dropped 7 bases and J dropped 2 bases, with 12 bases sitting between them. CDR1 MNHEY and CDR2 SMNVEV come from the germline V gene (reference sequence). The CDR3 covers 13 residues.

The rearrangement links TRBV6-5 to TRBJ1-5; TRBD1 might be the D (5 bases). The length of the CDR3 is 16 residues. CDR1 and CDR2 (germline): MNHEY, SVGAGI. The ends were cut back, 0 bases at V and 5 bases at J, with 14 bases in the middle. In DNA, the CDR3 is TGTGCCAGCAGTTACTCGAGATTCTGGGGCCATCAGCCCCAGCATTTT. Residues: CASSYSRFWGHQPQHF.

This chain uses TRBV11-2 with TRBJ2-5, with TRBD2 identical over 11 bases. The CDR3 has 16 amino acids. The germline CDR1 and CDR2 sequences are SGHAT and FQNNGV. Trimming cost V 3 bases and J 1 base; bases outside gene matches: 4. CDR3 in amino acids: CASSLVAGGPQETQYF. The CDR3 DNA reads TGTGCCAGCAGCTTGGTAGCGGGGGGGCCCCAAGAGACCCAGTACTTC.

The V gene is TRBV2, the J gene TRBJ2-1; unclear D gene. CDR1 and CDR2 (germline): SNHLY, FYNNEI. The CDR3 loop spans 10 amino acids. The V and J ends lost 8 bases and 12 bases respectively, with 11 bases between them. The DNA for the CDR3 is TGTGCCAGCGGTTTGGGGTGGCAGTTCTTC. Its protein is CASGLGWQFF. The variable domain in full, completed from reference TRBV2 and TRBJ2-1, reads EPEVTQTPSHQVTQMGQEVILRCVPISNHLYFYWYRQILGQKVEFLVSFYNNEISEKSEIFDDQFSVERPDGSNFTLKIRSTKLEDSAMYFCASGLGWQFFGPGTRLTVL.

The chain uses TRBV28 and TRBJ1-1, with TRBD1 matching over 9 bases. CDR1 and CDR2 (germline): MDHEN, SYDVKM. The CDR3 covers 15 residues. V was pared by 5 bases and J by 5 bases, with 9 bases of the junction left unmatched. In nucleotides, the CDR3 is TGTGCCAGCAGTCGAAGGACAGGGGTTATGACTGAAGCTTTCTTT. Translation: CASSRRTGVMTEAFF.

The chain links TRBV5-1 to TRBJ2-2; D unresolved. From germline, CDR1 is SGHRS and CDR2 YFSETQ. The CDR3 extends over 14 amino acids. The V end was cut by 1 base, the J end by 8 bases, with 12 bases between. In DNA form, the CDR3 reads TGCGCCAGCAGCTTGATATCGGTCGGTGGGGAGCTGTTTTTT. It translates to CASSLISVGGELFF.

The chain uses TRBV7-8 and TRBJ1-1; D is ambiguous. V was cut by 3 bases and J by 10 bases, with 24 bases left in between. Looked up from germline, CDR1 is SGHVS and CDR2 is FQNEAQ. The CDR3 is made up of 16 amino acids. Here the CDR3 DNA reads TGTGCCAGCAGCTTTCTATCGCAAGGCGTCGGAAGTGGAGCTTTCTTT. Translation: CASSFLSQGVGSGAFF. Drawing the rest from reference TRBV7-8 and TRBJ1-1, the complete variable domain is GAGVSQSPRYKVAKRGQDVALRCDPISGHVSLFWYQQALGQGPEFLTYFQNEAQLDKSGLPSDRFFAERPEGSVSTLKIQRTQQEDSAVYLCASSFLSQGVGSGAFFGQGTRLTVV.

The chain uses TRBV2 and TRBJ2-3; D is perhaps TRBD1 (5 bases). The CDR3 has 16 amino acids. Deletions cut 6 bases from V and 2 bases from J, with 18 bases between. CDR1 and CDR2 (germline): SNHLY, FYNNEI. The CDR3 loop reads CASRMGRARDTDTQYF. The CDR3 coding sequence is TGTGCCAGCAGAATGGGCAGGGCAAGGGACACAGATACGCAGTATTTT.

The table lists this clone with a few counts. The chain combines TRBV28 with TRBJ1-1; D is unresolved. Germline V gene data show CDR1 as MDHEN and CDR2 as SYDVKM. V lost 3 bases to trimming and J lost 1 base, with 15 bases between them. CDR3 length equals 16 residues. The CDR3 DNA is TGTGCCAGCAGTTTGCCCTACGAGAACAAGAACACTGAAGCTTTCTTT. Its protein product is CASSLPYENKNTEAFF.

The chain combines TRBV28 with TRBJ1-1, with TRBD1 as a possible D gene (6 bases). From germline, CDR1 is MDHEN and CDR2 SYDVKM. CDR3 size: 15 residues. V shed 7 bases and J shed 4 bases, with 19 bases lying between them. The CDR3 nucleotides are TGTGCCAGCATCCACCCAGGGGACATGGGCACTGAAGCTTTCTTT. Amino acid sequence: CASIHPGDMGTEAFF.

J is TRBJ1-2 and V is TRBV5-4; the match to TRBD1 covers 7 bases. Germline CDR1 SGHNT, CDR2 YYREEE (reference sequence). The CDR3 runs 14 residues. J was trimmed by 4 bases and V by 4 bases; bases with no gene match: 7. The CDR3 DNA is TGTGCCAGCAGCCCTACGGCAGGGGGCTATGGCTACACCTTC. The encoded protein is CASSPTAGGYGYTF.